The clone carrying this T cell receptor (beta chain) has more than one count but fewer than ten. Its antigen is currently unknown. To make TCR beta libraries, researchers used iRepertoire HTBI primers and Arm-PCR of CDR3 regions. In the authors' workflow: Samples revealed 62 TRBV and approximately 15 TRBJ segments. TCRdb re-analysed the multiplex PCR reads in MiXCR, keeping a single row per CDR3 protein. For this entry, the V and J calls and clone size follow TCRdb and not the study's own pipeline. Counted here are more than 300,000 distinct CDR3 sequences, around 23% occurring once; the ten biggest clones make up around 30%. The V gene end was trimmed by 0 bases and the J gene end by 1 base; junction bases not matched to a gene: 3. The CDR3 covers 15 residues. The germline CDR1 and CDR2 sequences are SGHDT and YYEEEE. The data belong to a study of regulatory T cells in long-lasting Graves disease.

Specified time point: persistent/refractory GD, antithyroid drugs over 5 years with positive TRAb. PBMCs provided the RNA from which the TCR library was made. In this cohort, patients came from an endocrinology department located in Xi'an, China. Study results and caveats: Persistent patients shared more public clonotypes (roughly 3,000) than newly diagnosed patients (about 1,000). Favored usage of TRBV28, TRBJ1-2 and TRBJ2-5 was recorded in persistent disease.

The sample consisted of peripheral blood mononuclear cells (PBMCs), taken when the disease was refractory, from a patient treated with antithyroid drugs. The V and J genes are TRBV5-6 and TRBJ1-2, with 7 positions matching TRBD1. The TCR comes from a woman in her forties with Graves disease. The chain's CDR3 is CASSLGQGVNYGYTF. The CDR3 nucleotides are TGTGCCAGCAGCTTGGGACAGGGAGTTAACTATGGCTACACCTTC. The full variable domain, completed using reference TRBV5-6 and TRBJ1-2, is DAGVTQSPTHLIKTRGQQVTLRCSPKSGHDTVSWYQQALGQGPQFIFQYYEEEERQRGNFPDRFSGHQFPNYSSELNVNALLLGDSALYLCASSLGQGVNYGYTFGSGTRLTVV.